The clone carrying this T cell receptor beta chain came up once. This sample was taken from a study of blood T cell repertoires in COVID-19. Study context: Samples of COVID-19 (acute and convalescent) were obtained from the United States, Italy and Spain.

Sequencing used immunoSEQ multiplex PCR; TCRdb keeps in-frame clones, though not all of them. Of under 300,000 clones in the sample, roughly 88% were seen once. The age range of participants was about 18 to 100 years, with residence in about 25 US areas. Recovered status applied to Cohort 3 donors who had two consecutive negative PCRs. It also applied to those with clearance or with symptom resolution. The V and J ends lost 5 bases and 15 bases respectively, with 17 bases between them. The CDR3 has 12 amino acids. Germline CDR1 and CDR2: PRHDT and FYEKMQ (reference sequence). The sequenced material came from PBMCs or T cells enriched from blood (not recorded which). This TCR was recovered from a woman aged 25 to 39 who had recovered from COVID-19. The chain employs TRBV13 and TRBJ2-1; D possibly corresponds to TRBD1 (5 bases). The CDR3 DNA is TGTGCCAGCAGCGTTCTAGGGGCCAGACGGTTCTTC. Its protein is CASSVLGARRFF. Variable domain in full (rest from reference TRBV13 and TRBJ2-1): AAGVIQSPRHLIKEKRETATLKCYPIPRHDTVYWYQQGPGQDPQFLISFYEKMQSDKGSIPDRFSAQQFSDYHSELNMSSLELGDSALYFCASSVLGARRFFGPGTRLTVL.